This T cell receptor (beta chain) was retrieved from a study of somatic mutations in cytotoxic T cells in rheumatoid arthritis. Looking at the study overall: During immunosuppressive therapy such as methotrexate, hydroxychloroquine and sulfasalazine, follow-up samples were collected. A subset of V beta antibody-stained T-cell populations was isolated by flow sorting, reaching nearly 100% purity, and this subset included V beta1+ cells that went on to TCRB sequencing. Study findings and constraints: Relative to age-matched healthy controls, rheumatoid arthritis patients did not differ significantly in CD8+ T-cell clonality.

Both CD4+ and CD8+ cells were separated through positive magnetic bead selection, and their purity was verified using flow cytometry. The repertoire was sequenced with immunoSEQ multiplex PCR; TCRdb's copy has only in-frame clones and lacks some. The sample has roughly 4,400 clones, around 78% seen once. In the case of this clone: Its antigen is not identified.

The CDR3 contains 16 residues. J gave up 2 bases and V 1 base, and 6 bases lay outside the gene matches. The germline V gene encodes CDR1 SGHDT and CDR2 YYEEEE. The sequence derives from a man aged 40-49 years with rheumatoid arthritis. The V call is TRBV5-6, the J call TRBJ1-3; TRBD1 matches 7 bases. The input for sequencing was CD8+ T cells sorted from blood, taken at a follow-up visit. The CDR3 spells CASSLSARGAGNTIYF. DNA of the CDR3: TGTGCCAGCAGCTTGTCGGCCAGGGGGGCTGGAAACACCATATATTTT.